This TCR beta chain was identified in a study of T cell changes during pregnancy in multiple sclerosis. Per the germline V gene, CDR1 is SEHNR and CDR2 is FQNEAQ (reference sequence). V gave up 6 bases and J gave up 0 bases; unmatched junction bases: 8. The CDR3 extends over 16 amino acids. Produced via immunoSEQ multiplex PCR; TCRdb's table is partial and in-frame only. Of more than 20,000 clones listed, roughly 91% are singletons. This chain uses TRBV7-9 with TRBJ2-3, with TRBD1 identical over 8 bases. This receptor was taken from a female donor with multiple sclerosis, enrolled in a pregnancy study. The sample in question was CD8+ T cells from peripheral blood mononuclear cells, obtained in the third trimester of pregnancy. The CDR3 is CASRYTGGTSTDTQYF. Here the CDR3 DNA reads TGTGCCAGCAGGTACACAGGGGGAACTAGCACAGATACGCAGTATTTT.